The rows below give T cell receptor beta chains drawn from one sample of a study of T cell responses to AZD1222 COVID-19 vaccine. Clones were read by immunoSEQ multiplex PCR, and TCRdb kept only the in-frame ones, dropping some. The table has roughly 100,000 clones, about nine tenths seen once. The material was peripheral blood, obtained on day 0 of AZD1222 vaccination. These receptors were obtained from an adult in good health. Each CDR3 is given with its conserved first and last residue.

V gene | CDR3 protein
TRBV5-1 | CASSLAQVGYEQYF
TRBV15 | CATSRPQGLEETQYF
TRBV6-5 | CASIWTGDSEPQHF
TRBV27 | CASSSPGQFSEQYF
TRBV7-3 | CASSLSPGANVLTF
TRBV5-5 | CASSPSDRDSVRGGYTF
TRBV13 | CASSLGASNQPQHF
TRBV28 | CASRLVNDIQYF
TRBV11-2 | CASSLRGGQGNQPQHF
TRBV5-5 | CASQGQRLNTEAFF
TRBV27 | CASSINTGSGGKSEAFF
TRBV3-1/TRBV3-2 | CASSQISGVEQYF
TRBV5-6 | CASSLGKGNNYGYTF
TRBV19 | CASNIQGSRGNEQFF
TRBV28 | CASRVGTGRRGNTIYF
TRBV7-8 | CASSHYTGGDEQYF
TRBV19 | CASSIPRFVGTEAFF
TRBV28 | CASSLRHPSYTIYF
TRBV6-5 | CASSYSDAAGLNEQFF
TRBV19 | CASSLTANTEAFF
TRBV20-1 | CSAKEFTQYF
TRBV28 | CASSFGGNYGYTF
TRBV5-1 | CASSPGPQSSYEQYF
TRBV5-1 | CASSMTGSAHNEQFF
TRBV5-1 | CASSGTSGSSYEQYF
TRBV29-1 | CSVQDSVGAFF
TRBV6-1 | CASSESGNHYEQYF
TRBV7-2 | CASSLDWGGPTNEKLFF
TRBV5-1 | CASSPRARGQGGYEQYF
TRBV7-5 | CVRSSGIRSYEQYF
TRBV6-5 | CASSYSTGNYGYTF
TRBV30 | CAWGGSSYEQYF
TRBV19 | CASSVDSIEQYF
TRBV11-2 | CASSLDSGRVGTGELFF
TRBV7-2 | CASSLSRYEQYF
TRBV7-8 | CASSPVSPLSGANVLTF
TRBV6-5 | CASSYSDSSGEQYF